This T cell receptor beta chain originates from a study of blood T cell repertoires in COVID-19. For the study at large: Specimens from acute and convalescent COVID-19 originated in the United States, Italy and Spain. Sample material is recorded as cDNA or gDNA derived from T cells, B-cell-depleted T cells, or PBMCs.

The V end was cut by 4 bases, the J end by 8 bases, with 14 bases between. The CDR3 covers 14 residues. CDR1 LGHNA and CDR2 YSLEER come from the germline V gene. Per the study methods: Counts of nucleated cells, estimated from reference gene primer amplification, were obtained. The protocol was immunoSEQ multiplex PCR, while the TCRdb copy is restricted to in-frame clones and leaves out a portion. V, J and clone size derive from that table, while D and trimming were established from the DNA sequence. The table records about 140,000 clones, over 70% of them present only once. The sequenced sample was peripheral blood. This clonotype was sampled from a man in his fifties with active COVID-19. The chain is built from TRBV4-3 and TRBJ1-4; D not resolved. This chain's CDR3 is CASSRRVGSEKLFF. The DNA of the CDR3 is TGCGCCAGCAGCCGAAGAGTGGGCTCAGAAAAACTGTTTTTT.